A selection of T cell receptor beta chains follows, all from one sample in a study of early T cells in non-severe SARS-CoV-2 infection. From the 5' RACE reads, TCRdb called clonotypes with MiXCR, one entry per CDR3 protein. This table has tens of thousands of distinct CDR3 sequences, approximately 17% appearing once. Sequenced material: whole blood, taken at baseline. Receptors originate from an adult who was a healthcare worker with PCR-confirmed SARS-CoV-2 infection or an uninfected control (not recorded which). CDR3s include the opening cysteine and the closing phenylalanine or tryptophan. Fields, in order: D gene, clone size, J gene, V gene, CDR3 length, CDR3 DNA, CDR3 protein. D genes are given only for firm matches. Clone sizes are given selectively: once, few, many, or a class where the clone is expanded.

D gene: TRBD2
clone size: .
J gene: TRBJ2-1
V gene: TRBV28
CDR3 length: 16
CDR3 DNA: TGTGCCAGCAGTCCACTAGCGGGAGCCTCCTACAATGAGCAGTTCTTC
CDR3 protein: CASSPLAGASYNEQFF

D gene: .
clone size: .
J gene: TRBJ2-2
V gene: TRBV20-1
CDR3 length: 16
CDR3 DNA: TGCAGTGCTAGAGACCCGATCGTACAGAACACCGGGGAGCTGTTTTTT
CDR3 protein: CSARDPIVQNTGELFF

D gene: .
clone size: .
J gene: TRBJ2-1
V gene: TRBV24-1
CDR3 length: 14
CDR3 DNA: TGTGCCACCAGTGACGCTAGGTCCTACAATGAGCAGTTCTTC
CDR3 protein: CATSDARSYNEQFF

D gene: .
clone size: few
J gene: TRBJ1-4
V gene: TRBV28
CDR3 length: 14
CDR3 DNA: TGTGCCAGCAGTTCCCAGGGTAGGCATGAAAAACTGTTTTTT
CDR3 protein: CASSSQGRHEKLFF

D gene: .
clone size: many
J gene: TRBJ2-7
V gene: TRBV11-2
CDR3 length: 15
CDR3 DNA: TGTGCCAGCAGCCACCCGGGACACTGGTCCTACGAGCAGTACTTC
CDR3 protein: CASSHPGHWSYEQYF

D gene: TRBD1
clone size: .
J gene: TRBJ2-1
V gene: TRBV5-1
CDR3 length: 14
CDR3 DNA: TGCGCCAGCAGCGACGGACAGGACTACAATGAGCAGTTCTTC
CDR3 protein: CASSDGQDYNEQFF

D gene: .
clone size: .
J gene: TRBJ2-1
V gene: TRBV7-2
CDR3 length: 15
CDR3 DNA: TGTGCCAGCAGCGTAGGGACTGGGCTCTACAATGAGCAGTTCTTC
CDR3 protein: CASSVGTGLYNEQFF

D gene: .
clone size: few
J gene: TRBJ2-7
V gene: TRBV10-2
CDR3 length: 14
CDR3 DNA: TGCGCCAGCAGTGAGTCGGTAGTCGGGAGCGAGCAGTACTTC
CDR3 protein: CASSESVVGSEQYF

D gene: .
clone size: few
J gene: TRBJ2-3
V gene: TRBV7-2
CDR3 length: 15
CDR3 DNA: TGTGCCAGCAGCTACAGGACTACTGATTTACATACGCAGTATTTT
CDR3 protein: CASSYRTTDLHTQYF

D gene: TRBD2
clone size: .
J gene: TRBJ2-5
V gene: TRBV27
CDR3 length: 15
CDR3 DNA: TGTGCCAGCAGTCCGAGACTAGCGAAAGAAGAGACCCAGTACTTC
CDR3 protein: CASSPRLAKEETQYF

D gene: .
clone size: few
J gene: TRBJ1-1
V gene: TRBV10-3
CDR3 length: 15
CDR3 DNA: TGTGCCATCAGTGCGGACCCAGAGGAGGGTGCTGAAGCTTTCTTT
CDR3 protein: CAISADPEEGAEAFF

D gene: .
clone size: many
J gene: TRBJ2-7
V gene: TRBV18
CDR3 length: 13
CDR3 DNA: TGTGCCAGCTCATCGTCCGGGACTTACGAGCAGTACTTC
CDR3 protein: CASSSSGTYEQYF

D gene: TRBD2
clone size: few
J gene: TRBJ2-1
V gene: TRBV6-6
CDR3 length: 15
CDR3 DNA: TGTGCCAGCAGTTATCTTAGCGGGAGGGGGAATGAGCAGTTCTTC
CDR3 protein: CASSYLSGRGNEQFF

D gene: .
clone size: .
J gene: TRBJ2-5
V gene: TRBV7-2
CDR3 length: 13
CDR3 DNA: TGTGCCAGCAGCTCCCAGGTCTTAGAGACCCAGTACTTC
CDR3 protein: CASSSQVLETQYF

D gene: .
clone size: .
J gene: TRBJ2-2
V gene: TRBV20-1
CDR3 length: 11
CDR3 DNA: TGCAGTGCTCCAGGGACGGGGGAGCTGTTTTTT
CDR3 protein: CSAPGTGELFF

D gene: .
clone size: few
J gene: TRBJ2-7
V gene: TRBV21-1
CDR3 length: 19
CDR3 DNA: TGTGCCAGCAGCTCTAGACTAGCACGTCGTCCCGCACGTTCCTACGAGCAGTACTTC
CDR3 protein: CASSSRLARRPARSYEQYF

D gene: TRBD2
clone size: many
J gene: TRBJ2-1
V gene: TRBV6-1
CDR3 length: 15
CDR3 DNA: TGTGCCAGCAGACCGAACAGCGGCGGGAGTGGTGAGCAGTTCTTC
CDR3 protein: CASRPNSGGSGEQFF

D gene: .
clone size: many
J gene: TRBJ2-2
V gene: TRBV4-3
CDR3 length: 14
CDR3 DNA: TGCGCCAGCAGCCAAGATATAGGGCCCGGGGAGCTGTTTTTT
CDR3 protein: CASSQDIGPGELFF

D gene: TRBD1
clone size: many
J gene: TRBJ2-3
V gene: TRBV3-1
CDR3 length: 15
CDR3 DNA: TGTGCCAGCAGCCAGGGACAGAAGTTCGGGAATACGCAGTATTTT
CDR3 protein: CASSQGQKFGNTQYF

D gene: .
clone size: few
J gene: TRBJ2-1
V gene: TRBV7-2
CDR3 length: 15
CDR3 DNA: TGTGCCAGCACGCAGGCCCTCTCCCTCTACAATGAGCAGTTCTTC
CDR3 protein: CASTQALSLYNEQFF

D gene: .
clone size: few
J gene: TRBJ1-1
V gene: TRBV3-1
CDR3 length: 13
CDR3 DNA: TGTGCCAGCAGCCACGGAGCAAACACTGAAGCTTTCTTT
CDR3 protein: CASSHGANTEAFF

D gene: TRBD2
clone size: few
J gene: TRBJ2-5
V gene: TRBV28
CDR3 length: 18
CDR3 DNA: TGTGCCAGCAGCCGTCCCGGGACTAGCGGGAGAGCCCGGGGGACCCAGTACTTC
CDR3 protein: CASSRPGTSGRARGTQYF

D gene: TRBD1
clone size: few
J gene: TRBJ1-2
V gene: TRBV12-3/TRBV12-4
CDR3 length: 12
CDR3 DNA: TGTGCCAGCAGCTCGACAGGGGGCGGCTACACCTTC
CDR3 protein: CASSSTGGGYTF

D gene: .
clone size: few
J gene: TRBJ2-3
V gene: TRBV2
CDR3 length: 14
CDR3 DNA: TGTGCCAGCGAAAAACAGGATAGGACAGATACGCAGTATTTT
CDR3 protein: CASEKQDRTDTQYF

D gene: .
clone size: few
J gene: TRBJ2-3
V gene: TRBV28
CDR3 length: 12
CDR3 DNA: TGTGCCACCGCCGGCTTCACAGATACGCAGTATTTT
CDR3 protein: CATAGFTDTQYF

D gene: .
clone size: .
J gene: TRBJ1-5
V gene: TRBV28
CDR3 length: 14
CDR3 DNA: TGTGCCAGCAGCCGTTACAGGGCGGGCCAGCCCCAGCATTTT
CDR3 protein: CASSRYRAGQPQHF